The 12 T cell receptor beta chains in this list originate from one sample, sequenced in a study of blood T cell repertoires in COVID-19. Using immunoSEQ multiplex PCR, the repertoire was profiled, and TCRdb retains in-frame clones only, with some absent. This table holds about 180,000 clones, roughly four fifths found once. Sequencing was carried out using peripheral blood. All receptors come from a human donor in a cohort sampled during active COVID-19.

The genes are TRBV6-5 and TRBJ2-7, with D perhaps TRBD2 (7 bases). The germline CDR1 and CDR2 sequences are MNHEY and SVGAGI. The CDR3 runs 14 residues. Trimming removed 2 bases from V and 4 bases from J, with 12 bases in between. CDR3 protein: CASSYRGASYEQYF. The CDR3 nucleotides read TGTGCCAGCAGTTACCGGGGGGCGTCTTACGAGCAGTACTTC.

This chain connects TRBV12-3 or TRBV12-4 to TRBJ1-2, with a tentative D call TRBD1 (6 bases). V lost 3 bases, J lost 3 bases, and 8 bases lay in between. The CDR3 loop spans 13 amino acids. The CDR3 loop is CASSFSGDYGYTF. In DNA form, the CDR3 reads TGTGCCAGCAGTTTCTCAGGGGACTATGGCTACACCTTC.

This chain connects TRBV14 to TRBJ2-3; no clear D. Germline-derived CDR1 and CDR2 are SGHDN and FVKESK. The CDR3 totals 12 residues. V was pared by 3 bases and J by 5 bases, with 6 bases between. CDR3 sequence: CASSHHIDTQYF. CDR3 nucleotide sequence: TGTGCCAGCAGCCATCACATAGATACGCAGTATTTT.

Ten or more counts support this clone. Germline and junction disagree at one end, which may indicate a read error. The chain has TRBV4-1 and TRBJ2-7; TRBD2 is a possible D gene (7 bases). Germline-derived CDR1 and CDR2 are MGHRA and YSYEKL. The CDR3 consists of 12 residues. CDR3 nucleotide sequence: TGCGCCAGCAGCCTAAGTGGGGGGGCCCCTAGCTTC. Its protein is CASSLSGGAPSF.

V usage is TRBV6-5 and J usage is TRBJ1-2; 8 bases map to TRBD1. The V gene end was trimmed by 11 bases and the J gene end by 8 bases; junction bases not matched to a gene: 16. The CDR3 sequence is 14 residues long. Germline V gene lookup returns CDR1 MNHEY and CDR2 SVGAGI. CDR3 nucleotide sequence: TGTGCCGCAGGAGGACAGGGTTGGGGGCGGGGCTACACCTTC. It specifies CAAGGQGWGRGYTF.

The rearrangement uses TRBV9 and TRBJ2-5, with TRBD2 matching 13 bases. With V trimmed by 1 base and J by 1 base, 1 base remained unmatched. Per germline, CDR1 SGDLS and CDR2 YYNGEE. The CDR3 loop spans 16 amino acids. CDR3 amino acids: CASSVTSGGAQETQYF. The CDR3 region has the DNA TGTGCCAGCAGCGTAACTAGCGGGGGGGCCCAAGAGACCCAGTACTTC.

This chain joins TRBV29-1 and TRBJ1-1; 10 nucleotides align to TRBD1. CDR3 length: 15 amino acids. CDR1 is SQVTM and CDR2 is ANQGSEA in the germline V gene. Trimming at V came to 5 bases and at J to 1 base, leaving 7 bases not matched to a gene. The CDR3 loop is CSVLGTGDSNTEAFF. CDR3 sequence (DNA): TGCAGCGTTCTTGGGACAGGGGACTCGAACACTGAAGCTTTCTTT.

Comment on this clone: Additional DNA sequences in this sample encode the identical CDR3. The CDR3 sequence: CASSRGQGDGYTF. CDR3 in DNA: TGTGCCAGCAGTCGGGGACAGGGGGATGGCTACACCTTC. This chain uses TRBV6-5 with TRBJ1-2; 11 nucleotides align to TRBD1. The trim removed 5 bases at V and 6 bases at J, leaving 2 bases unmatched. The CDR3 sequence is 13 residues long. The germline V gene has CDR1 MNHEY and CDR2 SVGAGI.

The genes are TRBV28 and TRBJ1-5; D call uncertain. The ends were cut back, 7 bases at V and 2 bases at J, with 6 bases in the middle. This CDR3 contains 12 residues. The V gene's germline CDR1 is MDHEN and CDR2 SYDVKM. Here the CDR3 reads CASNFRNQPQHF. CDR3 nucleotide sequence: TGTGCCAGCAACTTTCGCAATCAGCCCCAGCATTTT.

The CDR3 DNA reads as TGTGCCAGCAGCACTCCTATAAGACCCAGGGGCCCACAGAGTTTTGAAGCTTTCTTT. This encodes CASSTPIRPRGPQSFEAFF. The chain carries TRBV7-9 and TRBJ1-1; D may be TRBD1 (6 bases). CDR1 is SEHNR, CDR2 FQNEAQ, per germline (reference sequence). V was shortened by 5 bases and J by 7 bases, with 32 bases between the two germline ends. This CDR3 is 19 amino acids long. The full variable domain, its missing parts supplied by reference TRBV7-9 and TRBJ1-1, is DTGVSQNPRHKITKRGQNVTFRCDPISEHNRLYWYRQTLGQGPEFLTYFQNEAQLEKSRLLSDRFSAERPKGSFSTLEIQRTEQGDSAMYLCASSTPIRPRGPQSFEAFFGQGTRLTVV.

The V call is TRBV15, the J call TRBJ2-5, with TRBD2 as a possible D gene (6 bases). The CDR3 contains 18 residues. V lost 2 bases and J lost 5, with 24 bases in between. CDR1 is LNHNV, CDR2 YYDKDF, per germline (reference sequence). CDR3 loop: CATSRPSGEADPRETQYF. The CDR3 DNA sequence: TGTGCCACCAGCAGACCCTCGGGGGAGGCAGACCCCAGGGAGACCCAGTACTTC.

The gene calls are TRBV30 and TRBJ2-2, with a possible D match to TRBD2 (6 bases). The CDR3 contains 15 residues. Germline-derived CDR1 and CDR2 are GTSNPN and SVGIG (reference sequence). V was clipped by 7 bases and J by 4 bases, with 19 bases between them. The CDR3 reads CASQGDGGATGELFF. CDR3 in DNA: TGTGCCTCACAAGGGGACGGGGGAGCCACCGGGGAGCTGTTTTTT. Based on the CDR3 plus reference TRBV30 and TRBJ2-2, the full variable domain is SQTIHQWPATLVQPVGSPLSLECTVEGTSNPNLYWYRQAAGRGLQLLFYSVGIGQISSEVPQNLSASRPQDRQFILSSKKLLLSDSGFYLCASQGDGGATGELFFGEGSRLTVL.